The rows below give T cell receptor beta chains drawn from one sample of a study of graft-versus-host responses after intestinal transplantation. Data came from immunoSEQ multiplex PCR; TCRdb stores just in-frame clones and leaves some out. The sample carries some 96,000 clones, 87% recorded once. Their antigen targets remain unknown. Here the sequenced sample was unstimulated CD4+ T cells sorted from spleen or lymph node cells, taken before transplant. The source of these receptors is a human donor who was the organ donor for an intestinal transplant. The conserved cysteine and the conserved F or W are not part of the CDR3 here.

CDR3aa	v_gene
SVANSGTGEQY	TRBV29-1
ASSFGGNTGELF	TRBV11-2
ASSLDRGEQY	TRBV5-4
ASSLGLAGDAKNIQY	TRBV5-4
ASSQGQGDSYGYT	TRBV4-2
ASTSRNPGPRGNQPQH	TRBV19
SGSRDTGKAF	TRBV29-1
ASSVQTDSYGYT	TRBV6-5
ASSQVRGVENTGELF	TRBV4-2
ASSPGGQGARPQH	TRBV7-9
ASSQEPRVD	TRBV7-3